A single sample gave rise to the 5 T cell receptor beta chains below, sequenced in a study of shared clonotypes between healthy human individuals. The repertoire was sequenced with immunoSEQ multiplex PCR; TCRdb's copy has only in-frame clones and lacks some. The data contain hundreds of thousands of clones, 95% to 98% of them seen just once; the ten biggest clones take up 0.3%. Naivety among CD8 cells was defined by CD45RO negativity and positive CCR7 selection, thereby excluding terminally differentiated effector memory CD45RA+ cells. The sequencing input was naive CD8+ T cells sorted from blood. Receptors originate from a man under 40 in good health.

The chain is built from TRBV9 and TRBJ1-2; D may be TRBD1 (5 bases). This CDR3 is 16 amino acids long. Germline V gene lookup returns CDR1 SGDLS and CDR2 YYNGEE. The V gene lost 3 bases and the J gene lost 3 bases, with 18 bases spanning the gap. CDR3 amino acids: CASSALGGPEYYGYTF. The DNA for the CDR3 is TGTGCCAGCAGCGCCCTGGGGGGACCCGAATACTATGGCTACACCTTC.

The rearrangement joins TRBV6-6 to TRBJ2-7; weak D call: TRBD2 (6 bases). CDR3 length: 13 residues. Per the germline V gene, CDR1 is MNHNY and CDR2 is SVGAGI (reference sequence). The V end lost 0 bases, the J end lost 6 bases, and 9 bases lay between the germline ends. CDR3 loop: CASSYSIGGEQYF. The DNA of the CDR3 is TGTGCCAGCAGTTACTCGATCGGGGGCGAGCAGTACTTC.

V is TRBV5-1 and J is TRBJ2-2; D may be TRBD2 (6 bases). The CDR3 runs to 16 residues. V was trimmed by 1 base and J by 1 base, leaving 11 bases between them. From germline, CDR1 is SGHRS and CDR2 YFSETQ. CDR3 sequence (DNA): TGCGCCAGCAGCTTGAAGGCTAGCGAGAACACCGGGGAGCTGTTTTTT. Encoded protein: CASSLKASENTGELFF.

The CDR3 spells CAISESGTGREQYF. The CDR3 DNA follows: TGTGCCATCAGTGAGTCCGGGACAGGTCGTGAGCAGTACTTC. V gene TRBV10-3 combines with J gene TRBJ2-7; 8 bases align to TRBD1. This CDR3 has 14 residues. V gave up 0 bases and J gave up 7 bases; unmatched junction bases: 5. In germline, CDR1 is ENHRY, CDR2 SYGVKD.

The V and J genes are TRBV9 and TRBJ2-1, with D possibly matching TRBD1 (5 bases). The CDR3 consists of 15 residues. Trimming took off 0 bases at V and 2 bases at J, with 9 bases between the two ends. Germline assignment: CDR1 SGDLS and CDR2 YYNGEE. The CDR3 region is CASSVGQRTYNEQFF. The DNA for the CDR3 is TGTGCCAGCAGCGTAGGACAGAGAACCTACAATGAGCAGTTCTTC. The full variable domain, rest sourced from reference TRBV9 and TRBJ2-1, is DSGVTQTPKHLITATGQRVTLRCSPRSGDLSVYWYQQSLDQGLQFLIQYYNGEERAKGNILERFSAQQFPDLHSELNLSSLELGDSALYFCASSVGQRTYNEQFFGPGTRLTVL.